This T cell receptor (beta chain) appears in the sequencing data of a study of T cells in Graves' hyperthyroidism and ophthalmopathy. In the study overall: At initial diagnosis, before any treatment had begun, peripheral blood was obtained. Overall study results and limits: Most thyroid clonotypes expanded above 0.001 were also detected in blood.

Between the trimmed V and J ends, which lost 0 bases and 7 bases, there was a span of 16 bases. The CDR3 covers 16 residues. Germline assignment: CDR1 SGHTS and CDR2 YDEGEE. Across 18 months, stable Graves' hyperthyroidism was marked by no progression to ophthalmopathy. It was RNA transcripts that yielded the amplified TCR beta CDR3 regions. A first-round RT-PCR of the TCR CDR3 used the HTBI primer set. TCRdb fed the multiplex PCR reads into MiXCR, producing one record per CDR3 protein. Found here are roughly 700,000 distinct CDR3 sequences, 14% of them singletons; the top ten hold roughly 10%. As regards this clonotype: The antigen is undetermined.

This sequence joins TRBV5-8 and TRBJ1-4, with D tentatively TRBD1 (6 bases). Material for sequencing was blood. The TCR sequence derives from a woman aged 18-35 years with Graves' hyperthyroidism. The CDR3 reads CASSLAAPGRGEKLFF. The CDR3 nucleotides read TGTGCCAGCAGCTTGGCCGCCCCCGGCAGGGGTGAAAAACTGTTTTTT.